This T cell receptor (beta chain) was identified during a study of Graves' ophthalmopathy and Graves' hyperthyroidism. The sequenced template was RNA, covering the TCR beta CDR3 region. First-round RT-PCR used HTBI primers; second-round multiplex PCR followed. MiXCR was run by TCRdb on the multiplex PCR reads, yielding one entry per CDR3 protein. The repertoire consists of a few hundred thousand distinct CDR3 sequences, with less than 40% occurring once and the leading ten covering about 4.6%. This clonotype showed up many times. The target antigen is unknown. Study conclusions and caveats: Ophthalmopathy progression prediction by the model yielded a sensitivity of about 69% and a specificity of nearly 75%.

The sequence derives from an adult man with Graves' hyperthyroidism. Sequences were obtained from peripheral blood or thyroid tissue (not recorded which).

CDR3: CASSVFSSGANVLTF. The CDR3 nucleotides are TGTGCCAGCAGCGTATTTAGCTCTGGGGCCAACGTCCTGACTTTC. The gene calls are TRBV9 and TRBJ2-6; no reliable D call. The V gene's germline CDR1 is SGDLS and CDR2 YYNGEE. V was pared by 1 base and J by 0 bases, with 5 bases between. CDR3 length equals 15 residues. The variable domain in full, with the rest retrieved from reference TRBV9 and TRBJ2-6, is DSGVTQTPKHLITATGQRVTLRCSPRSGDLSVYWYQQSLDQGLQFLIQYYNGEERAKGNILERFSAQQFPDLHSELNLSSLELGDSALYFCASSVFSSGANVLTFGAGSRLTVL.